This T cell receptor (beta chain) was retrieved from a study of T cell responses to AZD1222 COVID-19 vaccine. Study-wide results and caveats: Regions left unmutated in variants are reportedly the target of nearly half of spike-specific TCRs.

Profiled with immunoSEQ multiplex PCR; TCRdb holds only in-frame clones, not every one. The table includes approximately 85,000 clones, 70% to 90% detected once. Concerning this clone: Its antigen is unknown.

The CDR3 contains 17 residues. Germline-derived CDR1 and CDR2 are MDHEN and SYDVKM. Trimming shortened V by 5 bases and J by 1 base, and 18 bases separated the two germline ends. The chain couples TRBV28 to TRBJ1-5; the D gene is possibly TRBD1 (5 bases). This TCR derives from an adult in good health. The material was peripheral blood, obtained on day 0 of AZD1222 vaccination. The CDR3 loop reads CASSRTGGLRSNQPQHF. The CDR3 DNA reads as TGTGCCAGCAGTCGAACCGGGGGGTTGCGAAGCAATCAGCCCCAGCATTTT.